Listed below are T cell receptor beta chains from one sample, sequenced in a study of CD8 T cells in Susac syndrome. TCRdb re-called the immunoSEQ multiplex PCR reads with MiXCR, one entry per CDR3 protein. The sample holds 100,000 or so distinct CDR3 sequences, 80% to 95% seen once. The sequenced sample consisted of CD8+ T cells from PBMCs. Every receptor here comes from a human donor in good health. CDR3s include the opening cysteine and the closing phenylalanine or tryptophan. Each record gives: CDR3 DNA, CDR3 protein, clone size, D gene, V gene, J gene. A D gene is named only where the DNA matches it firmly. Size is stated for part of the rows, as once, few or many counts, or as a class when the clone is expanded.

TGCAGTGCTAGAGACTGGGGAAGGAACACTGAAGCTTTCTTT,CSARDWGRNTEAFF,once,-,TRBV20-1,TRBJ1-1
TGTGCCTGGATCCAACAGGGGTACTATGGCTACACCTTC,CAWIQQGYYGYTF,-,TRBD1,TRBV30,TRBJ1-2
TGTGCCAGCAGCTTAGAGGGACAGGGTTCGTACGAGCAGTACTTC,CASSLEGQGSYEQYF,-,TRBD1,TRBV7-2,TRBJ2-7
TGTGCCAGCAGCCCAACGTCGACTAGCTACGAGCAGTACTTC,CASSPTSTSYEQYF,-,-,TRBV14,TRBJ2-7
TGTGCCAGCACCCAGAGCCCGGTCCAATACAATGAGCAGTTCTTC,CASTQSPVQYNEQFF,-,-,TRBV6-1,TRBJ2-1
TGTGCCAGCAGCCAAGATCAAGTGGGGTTCGGCACTGAAGCTTTCTTT,CASSQDQVGFGTEAFF,once,-,TRBV14,TRBJ1-1
TGTGCCAGCAGCCAATACAGTGAAGCTTTCTTT,CASSQYSEAFF,-,-,TRBV28,TRBJ1-1
TGTGCCAGCAGGATAGCGGGTGTTAACCGGGAGCAGTACTTC,CASRIAGVNREQYF,once,TRBD2,TRBV12-3/TRBV12-4,TRBJ2-7
TGTGCCAGCAGTTTTGGCCGATACTACACCTTC,CASSFGRYYTF,-,-,TRBV12-3/TRBV12-4,TRBJ1-2
TGTGCCAGCAGCGACCGCAAGGGCGGACTGAACACTGAAGCTTTCTTT,CASSDRKGGLNTEAFF,once,-,TRBV9,TRBJ1-1
TGTGCCAGCAGTTCCAGCCTAGCGGGAGGGCCGAGAGGGTACAATGAGCAGTTCTTC,CASSSSLAGGPRGYNEQFF,-,TRBD2,TRBV12-3/TRBV12-4,TRBJ2-1
TGCAGTGCTAGAGGAACGGCGAATGAAAAACTGTTTTTT,CSARGTANEKLFF,-,-,TRBV20-1,TRBJ1-4
TGTGCCAGCAGCCGGTTTGGGCAGGGGACCTTTGAGACCCAGTACTTC,CASSRFGQGTFETQYF,once,-,TRBV7-3,TRBJ2-5
TGCAGTGCTAGCGGGACCTGGACAGAGAACACTGAAGCTTTCTTT,CSASGTWTENTEAFF,-,-,TRBV20-1,TRBJ1-1
TGCGCCAGCAGCTTTCTCGGACAAGGCGACGAGACCCAGTACTTC,CASSFLGQGDETQYF,-,-,TRBV5-1,TRBJ2-5